One TCR beta chain is described in this entry. Additional DNA sequences in this sample encode the identical CDR3. Original processing methods: The assay estimated nucleated cells by amplifying reference gene primers. Data came from immunoSEQ multiplex PCR; TCRdb stores just in-frame clones and leaves some out. V, J and clone size are taken as reported in that table, and D and trimming were inferred from the DNA itself. This sample yields some 130,000 clones, of which more than 75% are seen a single time; about an eighth belongs to the top ten. Seattle participants joined during active infection and were tracked over time. This sample is part of a study of blood T cell repertoires in COVID-19. In the study overall: T cells, B-cell-depleted T cells, or PBMCs provided the cDNA or gDNA that served as material.

The length of the CDR3 is 11 residues. Germline loops: CDR1 DFQATT, CDR2 SNEGSKA (reference sequence). V lost 3 bases and J lost 8, with 10 bases in between. Input material: peripheral blood. The clonotype was recovered from a woman between 70 and 85 years old with COVID-19, enrolled during active disease. The genes are TRBV20-1 and TRBJ1-1; D gene ambiguous. The CDR3 spells CSASLGREAFF. CDR3 sequence (DNA): TGCAGTGCTAGTTTGGGCAGAGAAGCTTTCTTT.